This T cell receptor beta chain stems from a study of OX40 agonist ivuxolimab in advanced cancers. About the research overall: The patients got ivuxolimab, which is an agonistic anti-OX40 (CD134) antibody. A mean age of roughly 60 years, range about 20 to 85, was recorded, and roughly 80% were male.

Per germline, CDR1 SGHDT and CDR2 YYEEEE. CDR3 length: 15 residues. The ends were cut back, 1 base at V and 4 bases at J, with 12 bases in the middle. The method was immunoSEQ multiplex PCR; TCRdb's version includes in-frame clones alone and lacks a portion of them. The table has tens of thousands of clones, over 70% seen once. The material was CD4+ or CD8+ T cells sorted from blood, obtained in a trial of the OX40 agonist ivuxolimab. The sequence was collected from an adult with an advanced solid tumor such as melanoma, head and neck, liver or kidney cancer. This chain uses TRBV5-6 with TRBJ1-5; possibly TRBD1 for D (5 bases). The DNA of the CDR3 is TGTGCCAGCAGCTTGTCACCGGGACCAAATCAGCCCCAGCATTTT. Translating it yields CASSLSPGPNQPQHF.